The 27 T cell receptor beta chains reported below all come from one sample, sequenced in a study of identifying expanded T cells in peripheral blood. The repertoire was sequenced with immunoSEQ multiplex PCR; TCRdb's copy has only in-frame clones and lacks some. Of 95,000 to 100,000 clones listed, approximately 88% were seen once; the top ten hold approximately 18%. The sample consisted of blood. The receptor source for this set is a person aged 18-69 years in good health.

V usage is TRBV4-1 and J usage is TRBJ2-1; TRBD1 or TRBD2 may be the D gene (5 bases each). CDR1 MGHRA and CDR2 YSYEKL come from the germline V gene. The V end lost 0 bases, the J end lost 0 bases, and 12 bases lay between the germline ends. The CDR3 contains 17 residues. The CDR3 is CASSQDFYGGSYNEQFF. The CDR3 bases are TGCGCCAGCAGCCAAGATTTCTATGGGGGCTCCTACAATGAGCAGTTCTTC.

This chain uses TRBV6-5 with TRBJ1-5; D not resolved. The length of the CDR3 is 14 residues. The ends were cut back, 6 bases at V and 9 bases at J, with 18 bases in the middle. CDR1 and CDR2 (germline): MNHEY, SVGAGI. CDR3 bases: TGTGCCAGCAGCCCAGAGGAACTTCAAGGGCCCCAGCATTTT. This encodes CASSPEELQGPQHF.

The chain is built from TRBV27 and TRBJ1-1; possible D gene TRBD1, 5 bases. Trimming shortened V by 6 bases and J by 0 bases, and 23 bases separated the two germline ends. CDR1 is MNHEY, CDR2 SMNVEV, per germline (reference sequence). The CDR3 has 18 residues. The CDR3: CASRPYLRDLVMNTEAFF. Here the CDR3 DNA reads TGTGCCAGCAGACCATATCTAAGGGACCTAGTTATGAACACTGAAGCTTTCTTT.

The chain uses TRBV2 and TRBJ1-2; D remains ambiguous. The CDR3 runs 15 residues. Germline CDR1 SNHLY, CDR2 FYNNEI. The V and J ends lost 9 bases and 4 bases respectively, with 21 bases between them. The DNA of the CDR3 is TGTGCCAGGGAAGAAACTGAGAACGTTGGCTATGGCTACACCTTC. Protein: CAREETENVGYGYTF.

This sequence joins TRBV6-5 and TRBJ2-7; maybe TRBD2 (6 bases). CDR1 and CDR2 (germline): MNHEY, SVGAGI. This CDR3 has 14 amino acids. Trimming stripped 7 bases from V and 2 bases from J, with 15 bases between. The CDR3 loop reads CASKEGFPPYEQYF. In DNA, the CDR3 is TGTGCCAGCAAGGAGGGGTTTCCACCCTACGAGCAGTACTTC.

V and J are TRBV7-9 and TRBJ2-2, with 8 positions matching TRBD1. J gave up 2 bases and V 3 bases, and 5 bases lay outside the gene matches. The germline V gene encodes CDR1 SEHNR and CDR2 FQNEAQ (reference sequence). The CDR3 sequence is 16 residues long. In DNA form, the CDR3 reads TGTGCCAGCAGCTTGGGACAGGTTTTAAACACCGGGGAGCTGTTTTTT. It encodes CASSLGQVLNTGELFF.

The rearrangement uses TRBV6-5 and TRBJ2-7; D perhaps matches TRBD2 (6 bases). Germline values: CDR1 MNHEY, CDR2 SVGAGI. This CDR3 spans 16 amino acids. Trimming took 0 bases from V and 3 from J, leaving 15 bases between them. The CDR3 protein is CASSYSLGDGGYEQYF. Written as DNA, the CDR3 is TGTGCCAGCAGTTACTCGCTTGGGGACGGGGGCTACGAGCAGTACTTC.

This chain joins TRBV14 and TRBJ2-5; D remains unclear. The CDR3 length is 16 residues. The germline gives CDR1 SGHDN, CDR2 FVKESK. Trimming pared 3 bases from V and 5 bases from J, leaving 19 bases between. The CDR3 is CASSHRPARLSETQYF. The CDR3 DNA reads TGTGCCAGCAGCCATCGCCCAGCTCGGTTGTCCGAGACCCAGTACTTC.

This chain connects TRBV5-1 to TRBJ2-5; 9 bases agree with TRBD1. The J call could be wrong; TRBJ2-7 is a better fit for the DNA end. The CDR3 sequence is 14 residues long. Germline loops: CDR1 SGHRS, CDR2 YFSETQ. The CDR3 reads CASSLRTGVHEQYF. The DNA of the CDR3 is TGCGCCAGCAGCTTGAGGACAGGGGTCCACGAGCAGTACTTC.

The chain joins TRBV10-2 to TRBJ2-2, with no clear D. Germline CDR1 reads WSHSY; CDR2 reads SAAADI. This CDR3 has 11 residues. The V and J ends lost 5 bases and 2 bases respectively, with 0 bases between them. As DNA, the CDR3 is TGCGCCAGCAGTAACACCGGGGAGCTGTTTTTT. The encoded protein is CASSNTGELFF.

V and J are TRBV7-2 and TRBJ2-1; 13 nucleotides line up with TRBD2. Germline V gives CDR1 SGHTA, CDR2 FQGNSA. CDR3 length equals 18 residues. With V trimmed by 4 bases and J by 9 bases, 15 bases remained unmatched. The CDR3 nucleotides read TGTGCCAGCAGCTCGAGTCCCGGGACTAGCGGGGCGGAGGTTGAGCAGTTCTTC. The encoded protein is CASSSSPGTSGAEVEQFF.

The chain has TRBV10-3 and TRBJ2-7; D is perhaps TRBD1 (6 bases). V was shortened by 3 bases and J by 3 bases, with 18 bases between the two germline ends. CDR1 ENHRY and CDR2 SYGVKD come from the germline V gene. The CDR3 runs to 16 residues. The CDR3 spells CAISDQLGGKGYEQYF. The CDR3 DNA reads TGTGCCATCAGTGACCAATTAGGGGGAAAAGGCTACGAGCAGTACTTC.

Only one count was recorded for this clone. The chain combines TRBV19 with TRBJ2-7; 9 nucleotides align to TRBD2. Trimming removed 5 bases from V and 3 bases from J; junction bases left unmatched: 5. This CDR3 contains 14 residues. Germline CDR1 is LNHDA and CDR2 is SQIVND (reference sequence). CDR3 sequence: CASSAGAGGYEQYF. CDR3 nucleotide sequence: TGTGCCAGTAGTGCTGGAGCGGGGGGCTACGAGCAGTACTTC.

The rearrangement uses TRBV10-3 and TRBJ2-7; TRBD2 matches 9 bases. V trimming: 11 bases; J trimming: 6 bases; junction bases outside the gene matches: 17. CDR1 ENHRY and CDR2 SYGVKD come from the germline V gene. This CDR3 spans 15 amino acids. DNA of the CDR3: TGTGCCTCGGAGGCGGGGGGGCCGTCGGGAAGCGAGCAGTACTTC. This encodes CASEAGGPSGSEQYF.

The chain combines TRBV4-3 with TRBJ2-3, with D possibly being TRBD2 (6 bases). V lost 4 bases to trimming and J lost 2 bases, with 16 bases between them. The CDR3 spans 16 residues. Germline assignment: CDR1 LGHNA and CDR2 YSLEER. The CDR3: CASSPTPASDTDTQYF. The CDR3 DNA is TGCGCCAGCAGCCCTACCCCGGCTAGCGACACAGATACGCAGTATTTT.

The rearrangement links TRBV9 to TRBJ2-3; TRBD2 matches 9 bases. CDR1 is SGDLS and CDR2 is YYNGEE in the germline V gene. The CDR3 has 17 residues. V dropped 0 bases and J dropped 1; count of bases not matched to a gene: 6. CDR3 DNA: TGTGCCAGCAGCGTAGAGGTGGCTAGCGGGGGCACAGATACGCAGTATTTT. It is translated as CASSVEVASGGTDTQYF.

This chain connects TRBV6-5 to TRBJ1-5; D is possibly TRBD1 (5 bases). There are 15 residues in the CDR3. V lost 0 bases and J 2 bases, leaving 8 bases between the germline ends. CDR1 and CDR2 (germline): MNHEY, SVGAGI. As DNA, the CDR3 is TGTGCCAGCAGTTACTCCCGGGACCGCAATCAGCCCCAGCATTTT. Amino acid sequence: CASSYSRDRNQPQHF.

The rearrangement links TRBV15 to TRBJ2-7; 10 nucleotides match TRBD1. After removal of 3 bases from V and 4 bases from J, the junction contained 9 bases not matched to a gene. This CDR3 spans 16 amino acids. Germline V gene lookup returns CDR1 LNHNV and CDR2 YYDKDF (reference sequence). This CDR3 is CATSRPVGQGIYEQYF. CDR3 nucleotides: TGTGCCACCAGCAGGCCCGTGGGACAGGGGATATACGAGCAGTACTTC.

CDR3 sequence (DNA): TGTGCCACCAGCGCCGGGGAGGGTTCCGGCACCTTC. Residues: CATSAGEGSGTF. The chain couples TRBV15 to TRBJ1-2; D is unclear. V lost 5 bases, J lost 13 bases, and 17 bases lay in between. CDR3 size: 12 residues. CDR1 and CDR2 from the germline V gene are LNHNV and YYDKDF (reference sequence). Complete variable domain (other parts from reference TRBV15 and TRBJ1-2): DAMVIQNPRYQVTQFGKPVTLSCSQTLNHNVMYWYQQKSSQAPKLLFHYYDKDFNNEADTPDNFQSRRPNTSFCFLDIRSPGLGDTAMYLCATSAGEGSGTFGSGTRLTVV.

The V call is TRBV29-1, the J call TRBJ2-5; D might be TRBD2 (5 bases). From germline, CDR1 is SQVTM and CDR2 ANQGSEA. This CDR3 comprises 12 residues. Trimming shortened V by 6 bases and J by 4 bases, and 12 bases separated the two germline ends. The CDR3 is CSVPRGGETQYF. The CDR3 nucleotides are TGCAGCGTCCCTCGGGGTGGAGAGACCCAGTACTTC.

The chain combines TRBV12-5 with TRBJ1-5; no reliable D call. Trimming removed 3 bases at V and 5 bases at J, with 11 bases between. CDR3 length: 14 amino acids. Germline CDR1 is LGHNT and CDR2 is FRNRAP. CDR3 loop: CASGLSSLYQPQHF. DNA for the CDR3: TGTGCTAGTGGTTTAAGCAGTCTATATCAGCCCCAGCATTTT. Together with reference TRBV12-5 and TRBJ1-5, the CDR3 gives the full variable domain: DARVTQTPRHKVTEMGQEVTMRCQPILGHNTVFWYRQTMMQGLELLAYFRNRAPLDDSGMPKDRFSAEMPDATLATLKIQPSEPRDSAVYFCASGLSSLYQPQHFGDGTRLSIL.

V and J are TRBV18 and TRBJ1-5; 8 bases line up with TRBD1. CDR3 length: 14 amino acids. Germline-derived CDR1 and CDR2 are KGHSH and LQKENI. V gave up 5 bases and J gave up 4 bases; unmatched junction bases: 4. Here the CDR3 reads CASSTGGPNQPQHF. The CDR3 DNA is TGTGCCAGCTCAACAGGGGGGCCGAATCAGCCCCAGCATTTT.

The rearrangement uses TRBV7-8 and TRBJ1-5; D remains ambiguous. V gave up 1 base and J gave up 3 bases, with 10 bases separating them. Germline CDR1 SGHVS, CDR2 FQNEAQ. This CDR3 has 15 residues. CDR3 sequence reads: CASSLGGGINQPQHF. The CDR3, as DNA: TGTGCCAGCAGCTTAGGAGGAGGGATCAATCAGCCCCAGCATTTT.

The V call is TRBV4-3, the J call TRBJ1-5; D might be TRBD1 (5 bases). Trimming took off 1 base at V and 2 bases at J, with 9 bases between the two ends. Per germline, CDR1 LGHNA and CDR2 YSLEER. The CDR3 sequence is 15 residues long. CDR3 residues: CASSQGRGGNQPQHF. The CDR3 DNA follows: TGCGCCAGCAGCCAAGGAAGGGGCGGCAATCAGCCCCAGCATTTT.

The chain has TRBV19 and TRBJ1-5, with 8 bases fitting TRBD1. CDR1 and CDR2 from the germline V gene are LNHDA and SQIVND (reference sequence). With 7 bases clipped from V and 7 bases from J, the junction kept 15 bases outside the gene matches. The CDR3 spans 16 residues. The CDR3 loop is CASKGEVNQGAQPQHF. CDR3 DNA: TGTGCCAGTAAAGGTGAGGTTAACCAGGGGGCCCAGCCCCAGCATTTT.

The chain couples TRBV7-2 to TRBJ2-7; 9 bases agree with TRBD2. Losses at the gene ends were 4 bases for V and 6 bases for J; bases not matched to a gene: 19. Germline lookup yields CDR1 SGHTA and CDR2 FQGNSA. The CDR3 loop spans 18 amino acids. The CDR3 is CASSSPGGGGARWAEQYF. DNA of the CDR3: TGTGCCAGCAGCTCCCCCGGGGGCGGGGGGGCGAGGTGGGCCGAGCAGTACTTC.

CDR3 amino acids: CASSLAGGTGLAQHF. The CDR3 nucleotides read TGTGCCAGCAGTTTAGCCGGAGGGACTGGTCTTGCCCAGCATTTT. The genes are TRBV28 and TRBJ1-5; tentatively, D is TRBD1 (5 bases). The CDR3 loop spans 15 amino acids. V was cut by 2 bases and J by 11 bases, with 19 bases left in between. The V gene's germline CDR1 is MDHEN and CDR2 SYDVKM.